This paragraph covers one T cell receptor beta chain sequence. Its antigen is unknown. This sample is part of a study of cytomegalovirus exposure and HLA in healthy donors. The PCR contained 60 Vbeta and 13 Jbeta primers. The method was immunoSEQ multiplex PCR; TCRdb's version includes in-frame clones alone and lacks a portion of them. The sample yields over 150,000 clones, approximately 74% seen once. Whole-study results and caveats: What was likely a sequencing artifact was a cluster of highly shared sequence variants. The study carried out a later analysis of TCR beta sequences. It associated some 17,000 of them with specific HLA alleles at a false discovery rate of 0.05.

Sequenced sample: PBMCs. This clonotype was obtained from a man aged 25-40 years in good health and CMV-seronegative.

In DNA, the CDR3 is TGTGCCAGCAGCTCTAGACTTACAACTAATGAAAAACTGTTTTTT. Translated, it gives CASSSRLTTNEKLFF. This chain uses TRBV7-9 with TRBJ1-4, with unresolved D. Trimming took 4 bases from V and 0 from J, leaving 9 bases between them. This CDR3 is 15 amino acids long. The germline gives CDR1 SEHNR, CDR2 FQNEAQ (reference sequence).